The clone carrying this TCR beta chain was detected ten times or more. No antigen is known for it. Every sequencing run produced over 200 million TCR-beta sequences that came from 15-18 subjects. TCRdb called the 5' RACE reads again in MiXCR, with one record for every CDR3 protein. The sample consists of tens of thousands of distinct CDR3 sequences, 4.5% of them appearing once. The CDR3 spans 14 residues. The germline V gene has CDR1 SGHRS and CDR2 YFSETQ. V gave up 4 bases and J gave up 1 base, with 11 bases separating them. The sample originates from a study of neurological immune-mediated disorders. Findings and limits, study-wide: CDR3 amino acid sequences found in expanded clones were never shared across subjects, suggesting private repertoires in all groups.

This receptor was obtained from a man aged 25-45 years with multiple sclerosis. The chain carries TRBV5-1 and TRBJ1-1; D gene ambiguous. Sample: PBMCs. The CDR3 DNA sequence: TGCGCCAGCAGCCCGGACGGTTGGAACACTGAAGCTTTCTTT. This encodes CASSPDGWNTEAFF.